This T cell receptor beta chain was captured by sequencing in a study of T cells after yellow fever vaccination. Study-wide results and limits: A large majority of primary-vaccination clones showed up again after the booster (approximately 95% CD4, approximately 90% CD8). Repertoires sorted by FACS could include abundant clonotypes that are contaminants from the bulk population. Secondary responses were weaker yet peaked faster, day 5 versus 15.

This clonotype was picked up a small number of times. Its antigen is unknown. In making TCR cDNA, 5'RACE template switching added a universal primer site and UMIs to it. From the 5' RACE reads, TCRdb called clonotypes with MiXCR, one entry per CDR3 protein. The table shows a few hundred thousand distinct CDR3 sequences, with about 5.2% occurring only once. Sequencing used CD4+ T cells sorted from PBMCs, obtained on the day of the yellow fever booster vaccination. This clonotype originated in a man between 18 and 35 years old who received the YFV17D yellow fever vaccine.

The chain's CDR3 is CASSYGGAGEYEQYF. The CDR3 coding sequence is TGTGCCAGCAGTTACGGGGGGGCTGGAGAGTACGAGCAGTACTTC. The chain has TRBV6-2 or TRBV6-3 and TRBJ2-7; a weak D match, TRBD2 (7 bases). Germline V gene sequence: CDR1 MNHEY, CDR2 SVGEGT. Trimming cost V 2 bases and J 4 bases, with 15 bases left between them. There are 15 residues in the CDR3.